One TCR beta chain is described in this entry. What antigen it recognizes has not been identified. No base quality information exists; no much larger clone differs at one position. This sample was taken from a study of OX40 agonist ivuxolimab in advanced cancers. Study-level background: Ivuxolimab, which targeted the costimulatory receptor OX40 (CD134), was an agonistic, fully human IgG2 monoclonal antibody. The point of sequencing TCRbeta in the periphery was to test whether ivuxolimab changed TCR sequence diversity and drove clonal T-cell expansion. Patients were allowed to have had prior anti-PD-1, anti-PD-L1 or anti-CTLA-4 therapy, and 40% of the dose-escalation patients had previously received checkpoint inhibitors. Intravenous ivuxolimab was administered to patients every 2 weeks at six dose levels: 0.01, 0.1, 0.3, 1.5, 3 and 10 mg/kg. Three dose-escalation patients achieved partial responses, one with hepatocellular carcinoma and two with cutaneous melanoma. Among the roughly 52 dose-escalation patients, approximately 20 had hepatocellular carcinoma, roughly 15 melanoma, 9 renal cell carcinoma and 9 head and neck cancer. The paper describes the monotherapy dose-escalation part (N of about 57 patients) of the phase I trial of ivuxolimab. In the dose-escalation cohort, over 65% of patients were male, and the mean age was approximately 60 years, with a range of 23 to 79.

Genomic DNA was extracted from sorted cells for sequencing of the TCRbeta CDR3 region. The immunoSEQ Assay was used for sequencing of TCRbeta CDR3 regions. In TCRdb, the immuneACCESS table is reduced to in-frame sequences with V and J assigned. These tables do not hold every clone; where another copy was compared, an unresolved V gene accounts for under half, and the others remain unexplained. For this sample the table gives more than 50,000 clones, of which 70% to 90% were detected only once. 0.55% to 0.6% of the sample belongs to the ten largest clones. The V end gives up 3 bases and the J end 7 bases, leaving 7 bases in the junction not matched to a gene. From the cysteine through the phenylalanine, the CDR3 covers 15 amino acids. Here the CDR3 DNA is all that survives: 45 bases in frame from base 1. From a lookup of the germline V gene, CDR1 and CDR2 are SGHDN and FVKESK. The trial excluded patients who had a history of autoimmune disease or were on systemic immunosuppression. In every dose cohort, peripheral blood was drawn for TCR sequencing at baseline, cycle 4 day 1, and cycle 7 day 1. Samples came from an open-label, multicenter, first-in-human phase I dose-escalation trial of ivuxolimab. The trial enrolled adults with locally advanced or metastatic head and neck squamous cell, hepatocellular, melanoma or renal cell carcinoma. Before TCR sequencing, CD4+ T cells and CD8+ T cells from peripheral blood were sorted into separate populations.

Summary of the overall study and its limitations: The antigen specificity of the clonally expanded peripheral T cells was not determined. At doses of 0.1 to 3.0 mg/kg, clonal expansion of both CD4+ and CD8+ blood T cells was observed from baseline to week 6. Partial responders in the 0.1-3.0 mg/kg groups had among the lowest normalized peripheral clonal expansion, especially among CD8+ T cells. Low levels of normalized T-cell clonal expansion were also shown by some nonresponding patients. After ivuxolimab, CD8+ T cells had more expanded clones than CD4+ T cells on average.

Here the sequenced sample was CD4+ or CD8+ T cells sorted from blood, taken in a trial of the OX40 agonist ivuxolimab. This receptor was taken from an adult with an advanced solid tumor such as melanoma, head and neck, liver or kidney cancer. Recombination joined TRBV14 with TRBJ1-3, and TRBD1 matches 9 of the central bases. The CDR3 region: CASSHSTGGRNTIYF. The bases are TGTGCCAGCAGCCACTCGACAGGGGGTCGGAACACCATATATTTT.